The 26 T cell receptor beta chains below were found in one sample sequenced in a study of blood T cell repertoires in COVID-19. Clones were read by immunoSEQ multiplex PCR, and TCRdb kept only the in-frame ones, dropping some. Counted here are around 140,000 clones, roughly 79% occurring once; the ten biggest clones make up roughly 2%. The material sequenced was peripheral blood. These TCRs come from a woman aged 60-70 years with acute or convalescent COVID-19.

The chain links TRBV2 to TRBJ2-5; 11 bases are shared with TRBD2. This CDR3 comprises 17 residues. V was clipped by 5 bases and J by 3 bases; unmatched bases: 11. Germline CDR1 reads SNHLY; CDR2 reads FYNNEI. CDR3 in DNA: TGTGCCAGCAGTATGTCACCGGGACTAGCGGAAGAAGAGACCCAGTACTTC. Its translation: CASSMSPGLAEEETQYF.

V gene TRBV10-2 combines with J gene TRBJ2-2, with TRBD2 matching 7 bases. CDR1 WSHSY and CDR2 SAAADI come from the germline V gene. There are 14 residues in the CDR3. With V trimmed by 2 bases and J by 7 bases, 4 bases remained unmatched. The CDR3 bases are TGCGCCAGCAGTGAGGCGGGAGCGGTCGGGGAGCTGTTTTTT. This codes for CASSEAGAVGELFF.

The chain recombines TRBV6-1 with TRBJ2-1, with D possibly TRBD2 on 5 matching bases. Germline CDR1 MNHNS, CDR2 SASEGT. This CDR3 contains 17 residues. Trimming took off 2 bases at V and 4 bases at J, with 18 bases between the two ends. The CDR3 is CASSELAGRGSYNEQFF. CDR3 in DNA: TGTGCCAGCAGTGAACTCGCCGGACGGGGATCGTACAATGAGCAGTTCTTC.

The CDR3 coding sequence is TGTGCCAGCAGTTCACAGGGGGTCAATCAGCCCCAGCATTTT. Protein sequence: CASSSQGVNQPQHF. The rearrangement joins TRBV27 to TRBJ1-5; 8 nucleotides match TRBD1. The germline CDR1 and CDR2 sequences are MNHEY and SMNVEV (reference sequence). This CDR3 contains 14 residues. J was trimmed by 3 bases and V by 4 bases; bases with no gene match: 2.

This chain connects TRBV5-4 to TRBJ2-2; 7 bases line up with TRBD1. The germline V gene encodes CDR1 SGHNT and CDR2 YYREEE (reference sequence). CDR3 size: 14 residues. V was clipped by 6 bases and J by 0 bases; unmatched bases: 2. CDR3 loop: CASMDRTNTGELFF. As DNA, the CDR3 is TGTGCCAGCATGGACAGGACGAACACCGGGGAGCTGTTTTTT.

The chain employs TRBV4-1 and TRBJ2-7, with 12 bases lining up with TRBD2. The CDR3 contains 16 residues. Germline CDR1 and CDR2: MGHRA and YSYEKL. The J segment lost 0 bases and the V segment lost 1 base, leaving 1 base of the junction unmatched. Here the CDR3 reads CASSQGLAGDSYEQYF. CDR3 nucleotides: TGCGCCAGCAGCCAAGGACTAGCGGGAGACTCCTACGAGCAGTACTTC.

This chain uses TRBV5-1 with TRBJ2-7; 10 nucleotides align to TRBD1. Looked up from germline, CDR1 is SGHRS and CDR2 is YFSETQ. The trim removed 0 bases at V and 5 bases at J, leaving 5 bases unmatched. The CDR3 sequence is 15 residues long. CDR3 nucleotides: TGCGCCAGCAGCTTGGTGTGGGACAGGGGCCACGAGCAGTACTTC. This encodes CASSLVWDRGHEQYF.

The chain employs TRBV2 and TRBJ2-2, with D unresolved. V gave up 0 bases and J gave up 11 bases, with 10 bases separating them. The germline V gene encodes CDR1 SNHLY and CDR2 FYNNEI. The CDR3 is made up of 13 amino acids. The CDR3 protein is CASSEAGIVELFF. For the CDR3, the DNA is TGTGCCAGCAGTGAAGCTGGTATAGTAGAGCTGTTTTTT.

The rearrangement links TRBV18 to TRBJ2-7; D ambiguous. This CDR3 comprises 13 residues. Per germline, CDR1 KGHSH and CDR2 LQKENI. Trimming removed 3 bases from V and 3 bases from J, with 9 bases in between. The CDR3 nucleotides read TGTGCCAGCTCACCTAGCACCCTCTACGAGCAGTACTTC. Translating it yields CASSPSTLYEQYF. The complete variable domain, with remaining parts taken from reference TRBV18 and TRBJ2-7, reads NAGVMQNPRHLVRRRGQEARLRCSPMKGHSHVYWYRQLPEEGLKFMVYLQKENIIDESGMPKERFSAEFPKEGPSILRIQQVVRGDSAAYFCASSPSTLYEQYFGPGTRLTVT.

The genes are TRBV19 and TRBJ2-1; 8 nucleotides agree with TRBD1. With V trimmed by 8 bases and J by 8 bases, 11 bases remained unmatched. The V gene's germline CDR1 is LNHDA and CDR2 SQIVND (reference sequence). The CDR3 spans 14 residues. CDR3 amino acids: CASRGQGPSHEQFF. CDR3 nucleotides: TGTGCCAGTCGTGGACAGGGTCCCTCTCATGAGCAGTTCTTC.

The rearrangement uses TRBV3-1 (or the pseudogene TRBV3-2) and TRBJ2-3; 7 positions agree with TRBD2. This CDR3 is built from 14 residues. In germline, CDR1 is LGHDT, CDR2 YNNKEL (reference sequence). With 4 bases clipped from V and 6 bases from J, the junction kept 7 bases outside the gene matches. CDR3 DNA: TGTGCCAGCAGCCTTAAGCGGGGCAGGGATACGCAGTATTTT. Translation gives CASSLKRGRDTQYF.

V is TRBV5-1 and J is TRBJ2-3; TRBD1 agrees at 7 bases. V shed 9 bases, J shed 0 bases, and the junction held 4 bases outside the gene matches. Germline CDR1 is SGHRS and CDR2 is YFSETQ. This CDR3 is 13 amino acids long. CDR3: CATSGQSTDTQYF. The DNA of the CDR3 is TGCGCCACTTCGGGACAGAGCACAGATACGCAGTATTTT.

The table lists this clone with a count of one. The rearrangement joins TRBV7-9 to TRBJ1-2; 9 positions agree with TRBD1. The CDR3 contains 15 residues. Per germline, CDR1 SEHNR and CDR2 FQNEAQ (reference sequence). The junction had 4 bases not matched to a gene; V was cut back by 5 bases and J by 0 bases. The CDR3 protein is CASSVGQGANYGYTF. CDR3 coding DNA: TGTGCCAGCAGCGTGGGACAGGGAGCTAACTATGGCTACACCTTC.

The chain employs TRBV3-1 (or the pseudogene TRBV3-2) and TRBJ2-3, with 8 bases lining up with TRBD2. After removal of 4 bases from V and 9 bases from J, the junction contained 15 bases not matched to a gene. Germline assignment: CDR1 LGHDT and CDR2 YNNKEL (reference sequence). This CDR3 has 16 amino acids. In DNA form, the CDR3 reads TGTGCCAGCAGCCCTTCACAGCGGGAGTTCTCGAGGACGCAGTATTTT. This gives the protein CASSPSQREFSRTQYF.

V usage is TRBV7-8 and J usage is TRBJ1-2; D unclear. CDR1 is SGHVS, CDR2 FQNEAQ, per germline. This CDR3 region has 12 residues. V was pared by 1 base and J by 8 bases, with 8 bases between. CDR3 residues: CASSLVAGGYTF. The CDR3 DNA follows: TGTGCCAGCAGCTTAGTCGCAGGAGGCTACACCTTC.

The chain carries TRBV18 and TRBJ1-1; weak D call: TRBD1 (5 bases). Per the germline V gene, CDR1 is KGHSH and CDR2 is LQKENI. V lost 2 bases, J lost 5 bases, and 9 bases lay in between. This CDR3 is 13 amino acids long. The CDR3 region is CASSPRGSTEAFF. Here the CDR3 DNA reads TGTGCCAGCTCACCAAGGGGATCGACTGAAGCTTTCTTT.

A few counts support this clone. The chain recombines TRBV27 with TRBJ2-7; 9 positions match TRBD1. Germline lookup yields CDR1 MNHEY and CDR2 SMNVEV (reference sequence). The CDR3 runs 13 residues. V lost 2 bases and J lost 9; bases outside the gene matches: 5. Here the CDR3 reads CASSLAGQGGQYF. The CDR3 coding sequence is TGTGCCAGCAGTTTAGCGGGACAGGGCGGGCAGTACTTC.

The gene calls are TRBV20-1 and TRBJ2-7; D is perhaps TRBD2 (6 bases). This CDR3 region has 11 residues. V gave up 0 bases and J gave up 7 bases, with 7 bases separating them. CDR1 and CDR2 from the germline V gene are DFQATT and SNEGSKA (reference sequence). CDR3 coding DNA: TGCAGTGCTAGAGATCGGGGGGAGCAGTACTTC. It yields the protein CSARDRGEQYF.

The DNA for the CDR3 is TGTGCCAGCAGCTTTGCACAGGGGGCAATCAATGAGCAGTTCTTC. Translated, it gives CASSFAQGAINEQFF. This chain uses TRBV7-9 with TRBJ2-1; 9 bases map to TRBD1. Looked up from germline, CDR1 is SEHNR and CDR2 is FQNEAQ (reference sequence). CDR3 length equals 15 residues. V shed 3 bases, J shed 6 bases, and the junction held 6 bases outside the gene matches.

Only a few counts were recorded for this clone. The chain combines TRBV19 with TRBJ1-2; TRBD1 agrees at 8 bases. The J segment lost 7 bases and the V segment lost 4 bases, leaving 23 bases of the junction unmatched. The germline V gene encodes CDR1 LNHDA and CDR2 SQIVND (reference sequence). This CDR3 contains 19 residues. The CDR3 here is CASSTPDPGQVGPWPGYTF. Here the CDR3 DNA reads TGTGCCAGTAGTACTCCAGATCCGGGACAGGTGGGGCCATGGCCTGGCTACACCTTC.

This chain connects TRBV30 to TRBJ2-5; D may be TRBD1 (5 bases). The V end lost 1 base, the J end lost 4 bases, and 10 bases lay between the germline ends. Germline V CDR1 and CDR2: GTSNPN, SVGIG (reference sequence). The CDR3 length is 13 residues. The CDR3 DNA sequence: TGTGCCTGGAGTGGGACAAGGGGAGAGACCCAGTACTTC. Amino acid sequence: CAWSGTRGETQYF. Variable domain in full (rest from reference TRBV30 and TRBJ2-5): SQTIHQWPATLVQPVGSPLSLECTVEGTSNPNLYWYRQAAGRGLQLLFYSVGIGQISSEVPQNLSASRPQDRQFILSSKKLLLSDSGFYLCAWSGTRGETQYFGPGTRLLVL.

In regard to this clone: Mismatch with germline at one junction end may stem from a read error. The same CDR3 can be traced to other DNA sequences in this sample. Here the CDR3 DNA reads TGTGCCAGCAGTTCTATCGCGGGGGATAGATACGAGCAGTATTTC. Encoded protein: CASSSIAGDRYEQYF. This chain joins TRBV28 and TRBJ2-7, with 7 bases lining up with TRBD2. The CDR3 loop spans 15 amino acids. Per germline, CDR1 MDHEN and CDR2 SYDVKM.

The J gene is TRBJ1-4, the V gene TRBV30; D unresolved. The V end was cut by 8 bases, the J end by 0 bases, with 10 bases between. The germline CDR1 and CDR2 sequences are GTSNPN and SVGIG (reference sequence). The CDR3 contains 13 residues. CDR3 coding DNA: TGTGCCATGGCCATTGCAACTAATGAAAAACTGTTTTTT. Protein: CAMAIATNEKLFF. Full variable domain (missing parts from reference TRBV30 and TRBJ1-4): SQTIHQWPATLVQPVGSPLSLECTVEGTSNPNLYWYRQAAGRGLQLLFYSVGIGQISSEVPQNLSASRPQDRQFILSSKKLLLSDSGFYLCAMAIATNEKLFFGSGTQLSVL.

The chain uses TRBV10-3 and TRBJ1-5; unclear D gene. Germline-derived CDR1 and CDR2 are ENHRY and SYGVKD. The V end lost 6 bases, the J end lost 5 bases, and 11 bases lay between the germline ends. This CDR3 region has 13 residues. CDR3 sequence: CAIRANVDQPQHF. The CDR3 DNA follows: TGTGCCATCAGGGCAAATGTCGATCAGCCCCAGCATTTT.

This clone was detected only a few times. The rearrangement joins TRBV28 to TRBJ2-1; the match to TRBD2 covers 8 bases. J lost 3 bases, V lost 6 bases, and 16 bases had no gene match. CDR3 length equals 18 residues. Germline V gene sequence: CDR1 MDHEN, CDR2 SYDVKM. CDR3 DNA sequence: TGTGCCAGCAGCGGCCGGGAGGGGCCCAGCCCGCTCTACAATGAGCAGTTCTTC. Translated, it gives CASSGREGPSPLYNEQFF.

The CDR3 loop is CASSLHRGPGANVLTF. CDR3 in DNA: TGTGCCAGCAGTTTGCACAGGGGGCCTGGGGCCAACGTCCTGACTTTC. The V gene is TRBV27, the J gene TRBJ2-6; 9 nucleotides match TRBD1. The CDR3 is made up of 16 amino acids. The germline V gene encodes CDR1 MNHEY and CDR2 SMNVEV (reference sequence). Trimming at V came to 3 bases and at J to 2 bases, leaving 2 bases not matched to a gene.